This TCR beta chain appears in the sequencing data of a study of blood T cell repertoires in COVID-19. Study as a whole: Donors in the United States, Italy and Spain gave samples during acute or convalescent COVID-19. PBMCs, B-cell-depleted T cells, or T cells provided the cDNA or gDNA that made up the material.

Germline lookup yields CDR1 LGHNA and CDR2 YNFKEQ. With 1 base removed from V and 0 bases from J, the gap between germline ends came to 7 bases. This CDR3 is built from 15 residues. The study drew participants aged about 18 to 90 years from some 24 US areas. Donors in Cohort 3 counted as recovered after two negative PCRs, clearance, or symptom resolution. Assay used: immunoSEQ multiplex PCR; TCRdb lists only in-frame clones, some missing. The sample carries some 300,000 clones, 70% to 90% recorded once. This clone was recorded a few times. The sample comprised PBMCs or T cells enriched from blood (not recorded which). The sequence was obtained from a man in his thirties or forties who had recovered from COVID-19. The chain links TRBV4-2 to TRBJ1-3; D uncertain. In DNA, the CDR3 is TGTGCCAGCAGCCAAGGTGAGAACTCTGGAAACACCATATATTTT. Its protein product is CASSQGENSGNTIYF.